The clone carrying this TCR beta chain has ten or more counts. The antigen remains unidentified. Generation of TCR cDNA used 5'RACE template switching (which added a universal primer site and UMIs). MiXCR, run by TCRdb on the 5' RACE reads, gives a single entry per CDR3 protein. Among hundreds of thousands of distinct CDR3 sequences listed, more than 9% were seen once. This specimen comes from a study of T cells after yellow fever vaccination. At the level of the study: Fractions low in cell number were prepared with SMART-Seq v4 Ultra Low Input. Findings and limits, study-wide: A minor fraction of clonotypes spanned both CD4 and CD8 compartments. Reappearing after the booster were most of the clones from primary vaccination (roughly 96% CD4, 88% CD8).

Germline V gene data show CDR1 as LGHNA and CDR2 as YNFKEQ. Trimming stripped 0 bases from V and 4 bases from J, with 12 bases between. This CDR3 contains 15 residues. The sequenced sample was PBMCs, obtained on the day of the first yellow fever vaccination. The receptor comes from a man aged 18 to 30 who received the YFV17D yellow fever vaccine. V and J are TRBV4-2 and TRBJ2-5, with D possibly being TRBD2 (6 bases). The CDR3: CASSQDRRGIETQYF. The CDR3 bases are TGTGCCAGCAGCCAAGACCGACGGGGGATAGAGACCCAGTACTTC.